The 4 T cell receptor beta chains below come from one sample, sequenced in a study of long-term antiretroviral therapy in people with HIV. Sequencing relied on immunoSEQ assay v3.0, run at survey level. Assay: immunoSEQ multiplex PCR; the TCRdb copy retains only in-frame clones and omits some. Seen here are tens of thousands of clones, 88% observed once, and the top ten hold about 3.5%. The sequencing used unsorted PBMCs, collected 2.3 years after starting antiretroviral therapy. These receptors were obtained from a man in his 60s with HIV.

This sequence joins TRBV7-3 and TRBJ2-7, with D uncertain. Looked up from germline, CDR1 is SGHTA and CDR2 is FQGTGA. Trimming removed 2 bases at V and 2 bases at J, with 13 bases between. This CDR3 has 15 amino acids. The CDR3 region has the DNA TGTGCCAGCAGCTTAGTGGGCAACAGTGCCTACGAGCAGTACTTC. This sequence encodes CASSLVGNSAYEQYF.

CDR3 residues: CASSQWGRSSYNSPLHF. The DNA for the CDR3 is TGTGCCAGCAGCCAATGGGGGCGGAGCTCCTATAATTCACCCCTCCACTTT. This chain uses TRBV5-6 with TRBJ1-6, with a possible D match to TRBD1 (6 bases). The V and J ends lost 4 bases and 0 bases respectively, with 14 bases between them. Germline V gene data show CDR1 as SGHDT and CDR2 as YYEEEE. The length of the CDR3 is 17 residues.

The chain is built from TRBV21-1 and TRBJ2-7; no check of the table's D call, TRBD2, against the DNA was made. TRBV21-1 is a pseudogene segment. CDR3 length equals 18 residues. The CDR3 protein is CASSSRPEKRGQGGEQYF. Written as DNA, the CDR3 is TGTGCCAGCAGCTCCCGTCCCGAGAAGCGGGGGCAGGGGGGTGAGCAGTACTTC.

J is TRBJ2-2 and V is TRBV11-1, with D perhaps matching TRBD2 (5 bases). The CDR3 length is 16 residues. Germline loops: CDR1 SGHAT, CDR2 FQDESV (reference sequence). V was clipped by 3 bases and J by 0 bases, with 11 bases between them. The CDR3 DNA reads as TGTGCCAGCAGCTTTCGGCGCGGGCCGAACACCGGGGAGCTGTTTTTT. It codes for CASSFRRGPNTGELFF.